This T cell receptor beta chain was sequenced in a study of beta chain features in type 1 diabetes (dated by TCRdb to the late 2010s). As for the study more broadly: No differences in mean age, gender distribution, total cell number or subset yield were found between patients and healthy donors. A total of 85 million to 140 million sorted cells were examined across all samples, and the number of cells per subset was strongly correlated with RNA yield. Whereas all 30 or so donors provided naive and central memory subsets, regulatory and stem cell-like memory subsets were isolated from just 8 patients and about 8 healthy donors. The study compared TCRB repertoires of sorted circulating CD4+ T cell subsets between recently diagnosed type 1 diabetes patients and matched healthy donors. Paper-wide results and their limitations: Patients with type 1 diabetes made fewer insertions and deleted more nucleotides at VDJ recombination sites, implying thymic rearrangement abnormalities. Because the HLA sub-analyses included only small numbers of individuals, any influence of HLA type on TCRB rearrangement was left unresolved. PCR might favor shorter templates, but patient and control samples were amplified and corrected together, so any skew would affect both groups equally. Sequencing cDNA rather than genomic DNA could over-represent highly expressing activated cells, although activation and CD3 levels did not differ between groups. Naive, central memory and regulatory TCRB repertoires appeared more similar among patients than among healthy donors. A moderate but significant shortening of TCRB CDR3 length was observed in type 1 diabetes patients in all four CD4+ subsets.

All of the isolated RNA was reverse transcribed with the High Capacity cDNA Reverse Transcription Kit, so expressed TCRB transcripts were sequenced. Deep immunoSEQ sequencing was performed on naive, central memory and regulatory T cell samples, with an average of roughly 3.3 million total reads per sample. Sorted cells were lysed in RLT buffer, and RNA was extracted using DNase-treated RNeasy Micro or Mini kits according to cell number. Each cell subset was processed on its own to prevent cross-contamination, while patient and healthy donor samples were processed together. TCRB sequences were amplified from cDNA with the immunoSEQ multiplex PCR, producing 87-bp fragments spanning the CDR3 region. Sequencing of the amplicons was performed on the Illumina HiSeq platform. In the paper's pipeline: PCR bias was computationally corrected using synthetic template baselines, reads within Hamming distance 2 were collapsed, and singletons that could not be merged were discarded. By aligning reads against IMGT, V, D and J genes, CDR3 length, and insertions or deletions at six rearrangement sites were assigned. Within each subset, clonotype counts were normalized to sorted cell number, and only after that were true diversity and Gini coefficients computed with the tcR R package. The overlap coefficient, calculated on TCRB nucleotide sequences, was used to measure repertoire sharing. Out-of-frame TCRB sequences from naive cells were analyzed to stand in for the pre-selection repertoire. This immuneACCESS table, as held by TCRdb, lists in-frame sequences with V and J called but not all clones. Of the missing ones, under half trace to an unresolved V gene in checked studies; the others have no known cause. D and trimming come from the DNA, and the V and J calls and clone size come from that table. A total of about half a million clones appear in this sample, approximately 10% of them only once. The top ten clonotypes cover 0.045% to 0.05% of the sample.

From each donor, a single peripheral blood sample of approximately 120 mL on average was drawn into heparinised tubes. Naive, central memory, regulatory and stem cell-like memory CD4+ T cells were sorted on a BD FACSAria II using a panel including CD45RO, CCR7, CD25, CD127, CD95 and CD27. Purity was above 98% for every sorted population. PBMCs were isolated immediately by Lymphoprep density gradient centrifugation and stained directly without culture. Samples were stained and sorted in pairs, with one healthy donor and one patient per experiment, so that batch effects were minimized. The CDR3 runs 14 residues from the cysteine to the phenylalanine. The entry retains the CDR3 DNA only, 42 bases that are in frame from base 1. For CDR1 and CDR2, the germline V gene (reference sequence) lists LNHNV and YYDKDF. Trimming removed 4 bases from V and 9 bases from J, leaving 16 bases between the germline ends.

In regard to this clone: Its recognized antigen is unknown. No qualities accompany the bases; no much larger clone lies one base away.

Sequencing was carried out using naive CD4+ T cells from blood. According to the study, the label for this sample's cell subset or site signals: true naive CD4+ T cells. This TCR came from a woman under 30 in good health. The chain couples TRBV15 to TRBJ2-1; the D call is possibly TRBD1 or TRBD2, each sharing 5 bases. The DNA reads TGTGCCACCAGCACAGCCCCTGGGGGATTTGAGCAGTTCTTC. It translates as CATSTAPGGFEQFF.